Listed below are T cell receptor beta chains from one sample, sequenced in a study of graft-versus-host responses after intestinal transplantation. Antigens of these TCRs are unknown. Here immunoSEQ multiplex PCR was the method, and the copy in TCRdb shows in-frame clones only, minus some. The table shows tens of thousands of clones, with about nine tenths occurring only once. Sample: unstimulated CD4+ T cells sorted from spleen or lymph node cells, taken before intestinal transplant. The receptors stem from a human donor who received an intestinal transplant. The CDR3 runs from the conserved cysteine through the conserved F or W. Each record gives: J gene, clone size, D gene, V gene, CDR3 length, CDR3 DNA, CDR3 protein. D genes are given only for firm matches. A clone size is listed for some rows: how often the clone was seen (once, few, many), or a class if it is expanded.

>TRBJ1-4|-|TRBD1|TRBV30|14
TGTGCCTGGAGTGTACAGGGGATTAATGAAAAACTGTTTTTT
CAWSVQGINEKLFF
>TRBJ2-3|-|-|TRBV7-2|16
TGTGCCAGCAGCACAGACGGGGGGCTCGGCACAGATACGCAGTATTTT
CASSTDGGLGTDTQYF
>TRBJ2-3|-|-|TRBV5-1|13
TGCGCCAGCAGCTTGGGCGGCACAGATACGCAGTATTTT
CASSLGGTDTQYF
>TRBJ2-2|few|-|TRBV4-3|14
TGCGCCAGCAGCCAAGCGGAGAGGACCGGGGAGCTGTTTTTT
CASSQAERTGELFF
>TRBJ1-2|few|-|TRBV10-1|12
TGCGCCGGTCCAGCCCACGGGTATGGCTACACCTTC
CAGPAHGYGYTF
>TRBJ1-6|-|-|TRBV7-2|14
TGTGCCAGCAGCTTAGTAGGGGTCTATTCACCCCTCCACTTT
CASSLVGVYSPLHF
>TRBJ1-5|-|TRBD1|TRBV7-2|13
TGTGCCAGCAGCTTGAGGGGGCATCAGCCCCAGCATTTT
CASSLRGHQPQHF
>TRBJ2-3|-|-|TRBV5-1|15
TGCGCCAGCAGCTCACTGGTGTCTAGCACAGATACGCAGTATTTT
CASSSLVSSTDTQYF
>TRBJ1-5|-|TRBD1|TRBV4-1|15
TGCGCCAGCAGCCATCCGGACAGGGGGAATCAGCCCCAGCATTTT
CASSHPDRGNQPQHF
>TRBJ1-1|-|-|TRBV2|13
TGTGCCAGCTGCGATGCGGAGGACACTGAAGCTTTCTTT
CASCDAEDTEAFF
>TRBJ1-1|-|-|TRBV9|14
TGTGCCAGCAGCGTAGGGACAATGAACACTGAAGCTTTCTTT
CASSVGTMNTEAFF
>TRBJ2-2|once|TRBD1|TRBV11-2|14
TGTGCCAGCCTGGGACAGGGAAACACCGGGGAGCTGTTTTTT
CASLGQGNTGELFF
>TRBJ1-6|-|TRBD1|TRBV30|13
TGTGCCTGGGGAACAGGGGGTGGACCACCCCTCCACTTT
CAWGTGGGPPLHF
>TRBJ1-4|-|-|TRBV6-6|15
TGTGCCAGCCAAGACAAGCCCCTGGGTAATGAAAAACTGTTTTTT
CASQDKPLGNEKLFF
>TRBJ2-7|-|TRBD2|TRBV6-1|14
TGTGCCAGCAGGGCGGTAGCGGGGAGCTACGAGCAGTACTTC
CASRAVAGSYEQYF
>TRBJ1-5|-|-|TRBV19|13
TGTGCCAGTAGTATCGAGGGATCCCAGCCCCAGCATTTT
CASSIEGSQPQHF
>TRBJ1-2|-|TRBD1|TRBV14|17
TGTGCCAGCAGCCAATCCGGGACAGGGATGTATTGGCTTGGCTACACCTTC
CASSQSGTGMYWLGYTF
>TRBJ1-3|-|TRBD1|TRBV6-1|17
TGTGCCAGCAGTGAAACCGCAGGGGGCTCGTTCGGAAACACCATATATTTT
CASSETAGGSFGNTIYF
>TRBJ1-1|once|-|TRBV11-2|14
TGTGCCAGCAGCTGGCAACACATGAACACTGAAGCTTTCTTT
CASSWQHMNTEAFF
>TRBJ2-3|-|TRBD1|TRBV5-6|15
TGTGCCAGCAGCTTGAGGGGGCCTAGCACAGATACGCAGTATTTT
CASSLRGPSTDTQYF
>TRBJ1-2|once|-|TRBV6-6|14
TGTGCCAGCAGTTACTCGATTTCTGGATACGACTCCACCTTC
CASSYSISGYDSTF
>TRBJ2-7|once|-|TRBV7-2|13
TGTGCCAGCAGCCACCGGGGCTCCTACGAGCAGTACTTC
CASSHRGSYEQYF
>TRBJ2-7|-|TRBD1|TRBV6-5|15
TGTGCCAGCAGTGTTTCCGGGACAGGGCTATACGAGCAGTACTTC
CASSVSGTGLYEQYF
>TRBJ2-3|once|-|TRBV11-3|13
TGTGCCAGCAGCTTAGTTATTTCGGATACGCAGTATTTT
CASSLVISDTQYF
>TRBJ1-2|-|-|TRBV13|18
TGTGCCAGCAGCTTAGGCCGAGGCCAGCGGGACACTAACTATGGCTACACCTTC
CASSLGRGQRDTNYGYTF
>TRBJ2-7|-|-|TRBV7-9|14
TGTGCCAGCAGCTTAGATGGCGACTTCTACGAGCAGTACTTC
CASSLDGDFYEQYF
>TRBJ2-3|-|TRBD2|TRBV7-8|16
TGTGCCAGCAGCTTAGCCAGGCTAGCGGCCACAGATACGCAGTATTTT
CASSLARLAATDTQYF
>TRBJ1-2|-|-|TRBV30|13
TGTGCCTGGAGTCCCCACAGTAACTATGGCTACACCTTC
CAWSPHSNYGYTF
>TRBJ1-2|-|-|TRBV5-6|13
TGTGCCAGCAGCTCTCCGTTGTCGGGTGGCTACACCTTC
CASSSPLSGGYTF
>TRBJ2-2|-|TRBD2|TRBV9|15
TGTGCCAGCAGCCCGGGACTAGCTCCCCCCGGGGAGCTGTTTTTT
CASSPGLAPPGELFF
>TRBJ2-3|-|TRBD2|TRBV7-2|13
TGTGCCAGCACCCTCGCGGGGGCAGATACGCAGTATTTT
CASTLAGADTQYF
>TRBJ2-5|few|-|TRBV2|14
TGTGCCAGCAGTGACACAGGGCCCCGATGGGGCCAGTACTTC
CASSDTGPRWGQYF
>TRBJ2-2|-|TRBD2|TRBV4-1|17
TGCGCCAGCAGCCAAACAGCGGGGGGGCCCGGCACCGGGGAGCTGTTTTTT
CASSQTAGGPGTGELFF
>TRBJ2-7|-|-|TRBV5-4|15
TGTGCCAGCAGCTTGGCCGGCGCGGCCTCCTACGAGCAGTACTTC
CASSLAGAASYEQYF